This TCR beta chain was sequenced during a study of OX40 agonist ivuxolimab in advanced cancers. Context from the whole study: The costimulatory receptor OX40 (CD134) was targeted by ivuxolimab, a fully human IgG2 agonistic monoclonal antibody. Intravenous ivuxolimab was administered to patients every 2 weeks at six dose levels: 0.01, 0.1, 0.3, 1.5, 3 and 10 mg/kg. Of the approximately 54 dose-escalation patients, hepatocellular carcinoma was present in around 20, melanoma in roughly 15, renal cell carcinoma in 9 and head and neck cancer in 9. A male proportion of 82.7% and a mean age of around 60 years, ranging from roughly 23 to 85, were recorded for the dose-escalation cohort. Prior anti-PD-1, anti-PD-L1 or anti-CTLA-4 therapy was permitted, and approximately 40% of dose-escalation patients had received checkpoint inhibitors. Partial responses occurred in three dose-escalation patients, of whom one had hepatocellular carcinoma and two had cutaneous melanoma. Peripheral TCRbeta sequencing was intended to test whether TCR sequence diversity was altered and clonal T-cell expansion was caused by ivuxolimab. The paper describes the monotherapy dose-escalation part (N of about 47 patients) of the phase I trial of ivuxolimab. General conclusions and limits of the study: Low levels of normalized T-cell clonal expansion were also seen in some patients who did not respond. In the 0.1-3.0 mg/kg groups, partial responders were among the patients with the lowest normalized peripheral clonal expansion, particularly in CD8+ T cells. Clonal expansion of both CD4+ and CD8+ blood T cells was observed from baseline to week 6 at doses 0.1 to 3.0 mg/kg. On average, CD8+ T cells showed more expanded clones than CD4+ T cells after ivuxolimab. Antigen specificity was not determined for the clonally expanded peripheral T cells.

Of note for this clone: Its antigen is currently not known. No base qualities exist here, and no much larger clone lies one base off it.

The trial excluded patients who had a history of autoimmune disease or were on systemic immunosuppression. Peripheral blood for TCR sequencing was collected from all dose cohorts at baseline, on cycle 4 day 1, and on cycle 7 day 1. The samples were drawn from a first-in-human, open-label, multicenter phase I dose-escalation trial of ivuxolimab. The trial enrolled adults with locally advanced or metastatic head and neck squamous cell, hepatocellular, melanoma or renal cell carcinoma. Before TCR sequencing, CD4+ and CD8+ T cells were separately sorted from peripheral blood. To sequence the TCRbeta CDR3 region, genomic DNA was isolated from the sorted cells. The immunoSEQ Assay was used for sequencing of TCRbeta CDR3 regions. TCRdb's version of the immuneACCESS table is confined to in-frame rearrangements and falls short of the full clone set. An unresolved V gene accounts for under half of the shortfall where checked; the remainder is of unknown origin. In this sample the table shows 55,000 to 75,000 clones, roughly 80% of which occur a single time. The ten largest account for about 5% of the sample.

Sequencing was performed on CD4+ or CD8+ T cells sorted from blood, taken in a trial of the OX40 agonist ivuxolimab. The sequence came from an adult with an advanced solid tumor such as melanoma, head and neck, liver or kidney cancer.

The DNA sequence is TGTGCCAGCAGCGTTAGCGGATACTCCTACAATGAGCAGTTCTTC. Protein translation: CASSVSGYSYNEQFF. The rearranged segments are TRBV7-6 and TRBJ2-1, and possibly TRBD2, on 6 matching bases. The junction carries 11 bases between V and J, which are trimmed by 5 bases and 0 bases respectively. In the germline V gene, CDR1 corresponds to SGHVS and CDR2 to FNYEAQ. Taken from cysteine to phenylalanine, the CDR3 has 15 residues. Solely the CDR3 DNA is kept, with 45 bases framed from the first base.